The clone carrying this T cell receptor (beta chain) has only a few counts. This specimen comes from a study of OX40 agonist ivuxolimab in advanced cancers. TCRdb's table, derived via immunoSEQ multiplex PCR, lists solely in-frame clones and lacks some. This sample carries about 70,000 clones, roughly 89% of them seen once, and the ten largest clones take under 3.5%. This TCR came from an adult with an advanced solid tumor such as melanoma, head and neck, liver or kidney cancer. Sample: CD4+ or CD8+ T cells sorted from blood, taken in a trial of the OX40 agonist ivuxolimab.

The CDR3 region is CASSVERSGGNYGYTF. Here the CDR3 DNA reads TGTGCCAGCAGCGTAGAGAGGTCAGGGGGCAACTATGGCTACACCTTC. The chain employs TRBV9 and TRBJ1-2, with 8 bases that match TRBD1. The CDR3 totals 16 residues. V dropped 0 bases and J dropped 2; count of bases not matched to a gene: 6. CDR1 is SGDLS and CDR2 is YYNGEE in the germline V gene.